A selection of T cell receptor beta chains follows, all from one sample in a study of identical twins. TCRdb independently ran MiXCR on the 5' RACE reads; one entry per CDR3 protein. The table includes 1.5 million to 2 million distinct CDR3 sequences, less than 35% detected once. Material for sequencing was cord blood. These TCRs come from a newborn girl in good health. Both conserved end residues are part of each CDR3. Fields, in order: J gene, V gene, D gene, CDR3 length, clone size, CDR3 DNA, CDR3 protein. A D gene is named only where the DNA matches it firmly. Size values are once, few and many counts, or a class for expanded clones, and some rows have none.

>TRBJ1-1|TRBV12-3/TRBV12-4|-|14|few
TGTGCCAGCAGTTTAGCGGGACCCCACAGGGAAGCTTTCTTT
CASSLAGPHREAFF
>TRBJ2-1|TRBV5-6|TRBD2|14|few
TGTGCCAGCGGATTAGCGGGAGGGGACAATGAGCAGTTCTTC
CASGLAGGDNEQFF
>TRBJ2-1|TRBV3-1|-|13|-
TGTGCCAGCAGCCACCCGACAGAGAACGAGCAGTTCTTC
CASSHPTENEQFF
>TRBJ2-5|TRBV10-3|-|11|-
TGTGCCATCAGTTTGAAGGAGACCCAGTACTTC
CAISLKETQYF
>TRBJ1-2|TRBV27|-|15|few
TGTGCCAGCAGTTCGGGACCCTGGGCCCACTATGGCTACACCTTC
CASSSGPWAHYGYTF
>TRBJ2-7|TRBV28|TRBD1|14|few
TGTGCCAGCAGTTTGCGCAGGGGGCGCTACGAGCAGTACTTC
CASSLRRGRYEQYF
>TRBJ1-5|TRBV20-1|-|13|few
TGCAGTGCTAGACAGAATAGCAATCAGCCCCAGCATTTT
CSARQNSNQPQHF
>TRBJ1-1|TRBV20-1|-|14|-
TGCAGTGCTAGAGAGGGTGGCAGGAACACTGAAGCTTTCTTT
CSAREGGRNTEAFF
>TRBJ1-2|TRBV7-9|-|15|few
TGTGCCAGCAGCTTCCCCCTTTGGGGATCCCTAGGCTACACCTTC
CASSFPLWGSLGYTF
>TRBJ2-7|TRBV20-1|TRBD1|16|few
TGCAGTGCTAGAGATATATCCGGGACAGGGGTCTACGAGCAGTACTTC
CSARDISGTGVYEQYF
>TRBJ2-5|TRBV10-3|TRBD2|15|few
TGTGCCATCAAGAGGGCTAGCGGGTTCCAAGAGACCCAGTACTTC
CAIKRASGFQETQYF
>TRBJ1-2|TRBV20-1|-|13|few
TGCAGTGCTCCGTCCGGCCGAAACTATGGCTACACCTTC
CSAPSGRNYGYTF
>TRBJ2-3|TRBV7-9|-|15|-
TGTGCCAGCAGCTTAGTTCCGGGGAGAGGAGATACGCAGTATTTT
CASSLVPGRGDTQYF
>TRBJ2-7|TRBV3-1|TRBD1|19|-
TGTGCCAGCAGCCAAGTCTATGCGAAAGGCAGGACAGGATCCTACGAGCAGTACTTC
CASSQVYAKGRTGSYEQYF
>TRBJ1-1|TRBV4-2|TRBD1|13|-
TGTGCCAGCAGCCAAGATTCGGACAGGGAGGATTTCTTT
CASSQDSDREDFF
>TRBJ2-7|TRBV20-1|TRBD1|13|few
TGCAGTGCTAGGTGGGACAGGTACTACGAGCAGTACTTC
CSARWDRYYEQYF
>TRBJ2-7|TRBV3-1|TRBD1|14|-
TGTGCCAGCAGTTGGAGGACAGGGTCCTACGAGCAGTACTTC
CASSWRTGSYEQYF